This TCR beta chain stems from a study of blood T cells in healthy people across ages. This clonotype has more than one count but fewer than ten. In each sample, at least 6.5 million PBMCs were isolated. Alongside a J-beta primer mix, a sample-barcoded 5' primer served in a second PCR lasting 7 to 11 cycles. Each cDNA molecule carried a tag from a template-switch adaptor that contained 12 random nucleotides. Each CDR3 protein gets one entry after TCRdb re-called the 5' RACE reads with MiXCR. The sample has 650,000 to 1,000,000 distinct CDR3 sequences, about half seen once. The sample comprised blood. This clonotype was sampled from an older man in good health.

Here the CDR3 reads CASSQRGHTEAFF. As DNA, the CDR3 is TGTGCCAGCAGCCAAAGGGGGCACACTGAAGCTTTCTTT. The J gene is TRBJ1-1, the V gene TRBV4-2, with TRBD1 matching 7 bases. The CDR3 is 13 amino acids. V lost 2 bases and J lost 3; bases outside the gene matches: 0. The germline V gene encodes CDR1 LGHNA and CDR2 YNFKEQ.